Included here is one T cell receptor (beta chain) sequence, with context. Its antigen is not identified. These data are taken from a study of T-cell memory formation after mild COVID-19. General observations from the study: CD4+ contracting clones were found mainly in CM and EM, and CD8+ ones in EMRA. While clones contracting from day 15 to 85 were balanced between CD4 and CD8, later expanders leaned CD4+. Detection of some responders pre-infection suggested pre-existing cross-reactive memory T cells participated.

TCRalpha and TCRbeta libraries used 5'RACE with constant-segment primers and UMIs. MiXCR was run by TCRdb on the 5' RACE reads, yielding one entry per CDR3 protein. Here the sample spans fewer than 350,000 distinct CDR3 sequences, 15% to 20% being singletons. The CDR3 spans 14 residues. CDR1 and CDR2 from the germline V gene are SGHRS and YFSETQ. V dropped 4 bases and J dropped 8; count of bases not matched to a gene: 11. The sequenced sample was PBMCs or a T cell subset sorted from them (not recorded which). The genes are TRBV5-1 and TRBJ1-2, with 7 nucleotides matching TRBD1. The receptor was isolated from a man between 18 and 29 years old who had mild COVID-19 (a few samples of this study predate the infection). Cell type and time point are not known. The CDR3 DNA is TGCGCCAGCAGCCCTGACAGGGATCCCCACGGCTACACCTTC. This encodes CASSPDRDPHGYTF.